These 16 T cell receptor beta chains share one sample of origin, sequenced in a study of OX40 agonist ivuxolimab in advanced cancers. TCRdb's table, derived via immunoSEQ multiplex PCR, lists solely in-frame clones and lacks some. The sample records 9,500 to 15,000 clones, approximately 78% being singletons. The material sequenced was CD4+ or CD8+ T cells sorted from blood, taken in a trial of the OX40 agonist ivuxolimab. Source of these receptors: an adult with an advanced solid tumor such as melanoma, head and neck, liver or kidney cancer.

Points on this clone: In the same sample, other DNA sequences code for this CDR3. The chain uses TRBV6-4 and TRBJ2-1; no firm D call. Germline V gene sequence: CDR1 MRHNA, CDR2 SNTAGT. The ends were cut back, 3 bases at V and 0 bases at J, with 9 bases in the middle. This CDR3 has 15 residues. CDR3 protein: CASSERAASYNEQFF. The DNA of the CDR3 is TGTGCCAGCAGTGAACGGGCGGCCTCCTACAATGAGCAGTTCTTC.

The chain links TRBV21-1 to TRBJ2-5; the table gives TRBD1 as D, unverified against the DNA. TRBV21-1 is classified as a pseudogene. This CDR3 region has 14 residues. CDR3 DNA sequence: TGTGCCAGCAGCAAACCGACACTCACGGAGACCCAGTACTTC. Translation: CASSKPTLTETQYF.

This chain joins TRBV4-1 and TRBJ2-7; tentative D call: TRBD1 (5 bases). The CDR3 loop spans 14 amino acids. CDR1 is MGHRA, CDR2 YSYEKL, per germline. Trimming shortened V by 4 bases and J by 2 bases, and 12 bases separated the two germline ends. The CDR3 reads CASSRALGAYEQYF. The CDR3 nucleotides read TGCGCCAGCAGCCGAGCCCTAGGGGCCTACGAGCAGTACTTC.

CDR3 in DNA: TGTGCCAGCAGCGTAGATCAGGGGGACAATCAGCCCCAGCATTTT. Translated: CASSVDQGDNQPQHF. The V call is TRBV9, the J call TRBJ1-5, with 7 bases fitting TRBD1. The CDR3 is 15 residues long. CDR1 is SGDLS and CDR2 is YYNGEE in the germline V gene. V lost 0 bases to trimming and J lost 3 bases; unmatched junction nucleotides: 3. The full variable domain, completed using reference TRBV9 and TRBJ1-5, is DSGVTQTPKHLITATGQRVTLRCSPRSGDLSVYWYQQSLDQGLQFLIQYYNGEERAKGNILERFSAQQFPDLHSELNLSSLELGDSALYFCASSVDQGDNQPQHFGDGTRLSIL.

V and J are TRBV7-2 and TRBJ1-5, with a weak D call TRBD1 (6 bases). Germline-derived CDR1 and CDR2 are SGHTA and FQGNSA. The CDR3 loop spans 14 amino acids. Trimming removed 5 bases from V and 5 bases from J, with 13 bases in between. The chain's CDR3 is CASSRNREYQPQHF. CDR3 DNA sequence: TGTGCCAGCAGCCGCAACAGGGAGTATCAGCCCCAGCATTTT.

The chain joins TRBV5-1 to TRBJ2-7; 10 bases map to TRBD2. J gave up 2 bases and V 1 base, and 3 bases lay outside the gene matches. CDR1 and CDR2 from the germline V gene are SGHRS and YFSETQ. The CDR3 runs 15 residues. Here the CDR3 reads CASSLSAGGAYEQYF. CDR3 bases: TGCGCCAGCAGCTTGTCAGCGGGAGGGGCCTACGAGCAGTACTTC.

The chain employs TRBV7-8 and TRBJ2-7; 7 bases line up with TRBD1. The junction had 11 bases not matched to a gene; V was cut back by 1 base and J by 5 bases. The CDR3 consists of 16 residues. Germline loops: CDR1 SGHVS, CDR2 FQNEAQ. The CDR3 bases are TGTGCCAGCAGCTTAGAGGTAACAGGGGTAAGGGACGAGCAGTACTTC. This codes for CASSLEVTGVRDEQYF.

The CDR3 nucleotides are TGTGCCTGGAGTCCCGGGGCCGGATACTACGAGCAGTACTTC. Protein sequence: CAWSPGAGYYEQYF. The chain is built from TRBV30 and TRBJ2-7; D assignment may be TRBD1 or TRBD2 (5 bases each). V lost 2 bases to trimming and J lost 3 bases, with 14 bases between them. From germline, CDR1 is GTSNPN and CDR2 SVGIG (reference sequence). The CDR3 loop spans 14 amino acids.

This clone was observed a handful of times. The genes are TRBV9 and TRBJ2-1; D unclear. Looked up from germline, CDR1 is SGDLS and CDR2 is YYNGEE. V lost 5 bases and J 8 bases, leaving 14 bases between the germline ends. The CDR3 runs to 13 residues. The CDR3 loop reads CASRDPLGDEQFF. CDR3 DNA sequence: TGTGCCAGCAGAGACCCCTTAGGCGATGAGCAGTTCTTC.

The chain links TRBV13 to TRBJ1-1; 7 bases are a match to TRBD1. V lost 5 bases and J lost 0; bases outside the gene matches: 9. The CDR3 has 16 residues. Per germline, CDR1 PRHDT and CDR2 FYEKMQ (reference sequence). CDR3 region: CASSPTAGQLNTEAFF. CDR3 nucleotides: TGTGCCAGCAGCCCCACCGCGGGACAGTTGAACACTGAAGCTTTCTTT.

V is TRBV10-3 and J is TRBJ2-2, with D possibly being TRBD2 (6 bases). Germline loops: CDR1 ENHRY, CDR2 SYGVKD. The CDR3 has 17 amino acids. The V end was cut by 0 bases, the J end by 4 bases, with 15 bases between. The CDR3 sequence: CAISESIIAASTGELFF. Written as DNA, the CDR3 is TGTGCCATCAGTGAGTCGATAATAGCGGCCTCCACCGGGGAGCTGTTTTTT.

The CDR3 sequence: CASSVGLAGVADTQYF. CDR3 DNA sequence: TGTGCCAGCAGCGTAGGGCTAGCGGGAGTAGCAGATACGCAGTATTTT. The chain is built from TRBV9 and TRBJ2-3, with 10 bases fitting TRBD2. The CDR3 has 16 residues. Per the germline V gene, CDR1 is SGDLS and CDR2 is YYNGEE. V lost 0 bases to trimming and J lost 4 bases; unmatched junction nucleotides: 5.

This clone was detected only once. J is TRBJ2-5 and V is TRBV7-2, with TRBD1 matching 10 bases. The V gene end was trimmed by 3 bases and the J gene end by 2 bases; junction bases not matched to a gene: 6. The CDR3 has 16 amino acids. Per germline, CDR1 SGHTA and CDR2 FQGNSA. CDR3: CASSFGQGGGQETQYF. CDR3 coding DNA: TGTGCCAGCAGCTTCGGACAGGGGGGAGGACAAGAGACCCAGTACTTC.

By share of the sample, this clone is medium-sized. The chain employs TRBV28 and TRBJ2-2, with D maybe TRBD2 (6 bases). CDR3 length: 15 amino acids. V gave up 7 bases and J gave up 4 bases, with 16 bases separating them. Looked up from germline, CDR1 is MDHEN and CDR2 is SYDVKM. DNA of the CDR3: TGTGCCAGCAACGTGGGACTCGACTTCACCGGGGAGCTGTTTTTT. Protein sequence: CASNVGLDFTGELFF.

This rearrangement joins TRBV7-9 to TRBJ2-5; TRBD1 might be the D (6 bases). Germline V gene data show CDR1 as SEHNR and CDR2 as FQNEAQ (reference sequence). This CDR3 has 17 amino acids. Trimming stripped 0 bases from V and 7 bases from J, with 21 bases between. Here the CDR3 DNA reads TGTGCCAGCAGCTTAGCGTCAAGCCACAGGGAGATTGGGACCCAGTACTTC. Protein product: CASSLASSHREIGTQYF.

This chain links TRBV7-9 with TRBJ2-3; 10 positions match TRBD2. The CDR3 sequence is 16 residues long. Trimming removed 0 bases from V and 6 bases from J; junction bases left unmatched: 6. Per the germline V gene, CDR1 is SEHNR and CDR2 is FQNEAQ (reference sequence). The CDR3 DNA follows: TGTGCCAGCAGCTTAGCCCTAGCGGGAGAAGGCGATACGCAGTATTTT. It translates to CASSLALAGEGDTQYF.